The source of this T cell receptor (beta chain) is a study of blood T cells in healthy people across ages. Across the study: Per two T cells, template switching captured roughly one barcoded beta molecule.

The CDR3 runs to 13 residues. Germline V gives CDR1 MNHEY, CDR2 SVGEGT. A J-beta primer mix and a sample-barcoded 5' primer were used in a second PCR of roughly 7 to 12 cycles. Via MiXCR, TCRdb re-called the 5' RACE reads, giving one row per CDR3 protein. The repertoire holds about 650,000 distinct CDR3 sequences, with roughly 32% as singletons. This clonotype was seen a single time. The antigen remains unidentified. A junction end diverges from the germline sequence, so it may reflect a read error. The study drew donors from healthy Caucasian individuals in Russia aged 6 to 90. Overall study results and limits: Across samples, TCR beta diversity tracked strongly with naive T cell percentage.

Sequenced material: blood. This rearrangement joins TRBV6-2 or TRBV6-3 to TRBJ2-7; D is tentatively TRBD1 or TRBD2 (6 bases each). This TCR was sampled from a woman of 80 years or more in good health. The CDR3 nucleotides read TGTGCCGGCAGTTACATGGGGGGCAATGAGCAGTACTTC. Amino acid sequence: CAGSYMGGNEQYF.